The 25 T cell receptor beta chains in this list originate from one sample, sequenced in a study of early T cells in non-severe SARS-CoV-2 infection. TCRdb fed the 5' RACE reads into MiXCR, producing one record per CDR3 protein. The data show approximately 70,000 distinct CDR3 sequences, with approximately 15% seen just once and 11% to 15% held by the top ten. Sequenced material: whole blood. The receptors here all came from an adult who was a healthcare worker with PCR-confirmed SARS-CoV-2 infection or an uninfected control (not recorded which).

The V gene is TRBV20-1, the J gene TRBJ2-5; a weak D match, TRBD2 (7 bases). V was shortened by 6 bases and J by 5 bases, with 16 bases between the two germline ends. This CDR3 is built from 13 residues. CDR1 and CDR2 (germline): DFQATT, SNEGSKA (reference sequence). CDR3 loop: CSAQRGGFETQYF. CDR3 DNA: TGCAGTGCCCAAAGGGGGGGGTTTGAGACCCAGTACTTC.

This clonotype has at least ten counts. The chain recombines TRBV6-5 with TRBJ1-1; TRBD1 might be the D (5 bases). Looked up from germline, CDR1 is MNHEY and CDR2 is SVGAGI. The CDR3 consists of 14 residues. The ends were cut back, 5 bases at V and 3 bases at J, with 13 bases in the middle. CDR3: CASSGPGIHTEAFF. CDR3 coding DNA: TGTGCCAGCAGTGGTCCAGGGATACACACTGAAGCTTTCTTT.

This clonotype has ten or more counts. For the CDR3, the DNA is TGTGCCAGCAGCTGGGGCGGGAGCACAGATACGCAGTATTTT. It specifies CASSWGGSTDTQYF. The chain employs TRBV7-3 and TRBJ2-3, with D perhaps assigned TRBD1 or TRBD2 (5 bases each). Trimming pared 4 bases from V and 0 bases from J, leaving 8 bases between. The CDR3 length is 14 residues. Germline lookup yields CDR1 SGHTA and CDR2 FQGTGA.

This clonotype was counted many times. The chain links TRBV29-1 to TRBJ1-5, with D unclear. The V end lost 4 bases, the J end lost 9 bases, and 16 bases lay between the germline ends. This CDR3 is 13 amino acids long. Germline V gene data show CDR1 as SQVTM and CDR2 as ANQGSEA. The CDR3, as DNA: TGCAGCGTTGGGTGGACCCGACCGGGGCCCCAGCATTTT. Its translation: CSVGWTRPGPQHF.

This clonotype appeared many times. The CDR3 loop reads CASSPGRAGDNEQFF. CDR3 DNA: TGTGCCAGCAGCCCCGGTCGGGCGGGGGACAATGAGCAGTTCTTC. This chain connects TRBV6-5 to TRBJ2-1; 7 bases align to TRBD2. With V trimmed by 6 bases and J by 5 bases, 10 bases remained unmatched. Germline CDR1 and CDR2: MNHEY and SVGAGI. The CDR3 runs to 15 residues.

V gene TRBV10-3 combines with J gene TRBJ1-5; D may be TRBD1 (5 bases). CDR1 and CDR2 (germline): ENHRY, SYGVKD. V was trimmed by 3 bases and J by 5 bases, leaving 11 bases between them. This CDR3 has 14 residues. CDR3 nucleotides: TGTGCCATCAGTGAAATGAAGGGGTATCAGCCCCAGCATTTT. Translation: CAISEMKGYQPQHF.

This sequence joins TRBV5-6 and TRBJ2-3, with D possibly TRBD2 on 5 matching bases. V was trimmed by 3 bases and J by 3 bases, leaving 11 bases between them. This CDR3 contains 14 residues. The germline CDR1 and CDR2 sequences are SGHDT and YYEEEE. CDR3 residues: CASSSSRRTDTQYF. Here the CDR3 DNA reads TGTGCCAGCAGCTCCTCCCGGAGGACAGATACGCAGTATTTT.

The chain links TRBV9 to TRBJ2-3; D might be TRBD2 (8 bases). Deletions cut 4 bases from V and 3 bases from J, with 24 bases between. The CDR3 has 18 amino acids. CDR1 and CDR2 (germline): SGDLS, YYNGEE. CDR3 sequence: CASSPQPGGTVITDTQYF. The CDR3 nucleotides read TGTGCCAGCAGCCCTCAACCGGGGGGGACAGTTATTACAGATACGCAGTATTTT.

The V and J genes are TRBV19 and TRBJ1-1; D possibly corresponds to TRBD1 (5 bases). Trimming took 6 bases from V and 1 from J, leaving 9 bases between them. The CDR3 is made up of 13 amino acids. The germline V gene has CDR1 LNHDA and CDR2 SQIVND (reference sequence). Here the CDR3 reads CASSLTENTEAFF. The DNA of the CDR3 is TGTGCCAGTAGCCTGACAGAGAACACTGAAGCTTTCTTT.

This clonotype was counted many times. The rearrangement uses TRBV20-1 and TRBJ1-6; a weak D match, TRBD1 (6 bases). The ends were cut back, 0 bases at V and 7 bases at J, with 10 bases in the middle. There are 14 residues in the CDR3. The germline CDR1 and CDR2 sequences are DFQATT and SNEGSKA (reference sequence). The CDR3 sequence is CSAREGTLNSPLHF. The CDR3 DNA reads TGCAGTGCTAGAGAGGGGACACTCAATTCACCCCTCCACTTT.

This clonotype has a count of ten or more. V gene TRBV12-3 or TRBV12-4 combines with J gene TRBJ1-2; no firm D call. This CDR3 spans 15 amino acids. V lost 1 base and J lost 0, with 9 bases in between. CDR3 loop: CASSLGVGSNYGYTF. CDR3 DNA: TGTGCCAGCAGTTTAGGGGTCGGGTCTAACTATGGCTACACCTTC.

This clonotype was counted only a few times. The chain is built from TRBV10-3 and TRBJ1-1; a weak D match, TRBD1 (5 bases). Per the germline V gene, CDR1 is ENHRY and CDR2 is SYGVKD. This CDR3 is 13 amino acids long. With 5 bases removed from V and 1 base from J, the gap between germline ends came to 8 bases. CDR3 loop: CAISLGENTEAFF. Here the CDR3 DNA reads TGTGCCATCAGTCTAGGGGAGAACACTGAAGCTTTCTTT.

V gene TRBV6-6 combines with J gene TRBJ1-5; 8 nucleotides match TRBD1. CDR3 length: 20 residues. The germline V gene has CDR1 MNHNY and CDR2 SVGAGI (reference sequence). V was pared by 2 bases and J by 0 bases, with 15 bases of the junction left unmatched. This CDR3 is CASSYLPPGQAPFSNQPQHF. The CDR3 region has the DNA TGTGCCAGCAGTTACCTACCCCCGGGACAGGCCCCCTTTAGCAATCAGCCCCAGCATTTT.

The table lists this clonotype with a few counts. The rearrangement links TRBV27 to TRBJ1-5; the D is unclear. The CDR3 sequence is 13 residues long. CDR1 and CDR2 from the germline V gene are MNHEY and SMNVEV (reference sequence). With 6 bases removed from V and 1 base from J, the gap between germline ends came to 7 bases. CDR3 region: CASSSRSNQPQHF. In DNA, the CDR3 is TGTGCCAGCAGCAGTCGGAGCAATCAGCCCCAGCATTTT.

This clonotype came up a few times. V and J are TRBV29-1 and TRBJ2-5; D remains unclear. From germline, CDR1 is SQVTM and CDR2 ANQGSEA. The CDR3 is 12 residues long. With 5 bases removed from V and 3 bases from J, the gap between germline ends came to 10 bases. The CDR3 DNA reads TGCAGCGTTCGGTTCAGCAAAGAGACCCAGTACTTC. Protein: CSVRFSKETQYF.

This chain joins TRBV29-1 and TRBJ2-3, with TRBD2 matching 9 bases. The germline CDR1 and CDR2 sequences are SQVTM and ANQGSEA. V lost 0 bases, J lost 2 bases, and 6 bases stayed unmatched. This CDR3 region has 16 residues. For the CDR3, the DNA is TGCAGCGTTGAAGATCGGGAGCGGGGGGCCACAGATACGCAGTATTTT. Translating gives CSVEDRERGATDTQYF.

Only a few counts were recorded for this clonotype. The chain is built from TRBV10-2 and TRBJ1-3; D is ambiguous. With 6 bases removed from V and 0 bases from J, the gap between germline ends came to 9 bases. The CDR3 totals 14 residues. Germline loops: CDR1 WSHSY, CDR2 SAAADI. The CDR3 coding sequence is TGCGCCAGCAGAGGAAGGGACTCTGGAAACACCATATATTTT. It yields the protein CASRGRDSGNTIYF.

This chain connects TRBV4-2 to TRBJ2-3; 9 bases are shared with TRBD2. V lost 2 bases, J lost 1 base, and 7 bases stayed unmatched. Germline V lookup: CDR1 LGHNA, CDR2 YNFKEQ. This CDR3 is 17 amino acids long. This CDR3 reads CASSQPRGGSGTDTQYF. CDR3 in DNA: TGTGCCAGCAGCCAACCGCGGGGGGGGAGCGGCACAGATACGCAGTATTTT.

V usage is TRBV5-8 and J usage is TRBJ1-5; possibly TRBD1 for D (6 bases). The germline gives CDR1 SGHTS, CDR2 YDEGEE. The ends were cut back, 1 base at V and 6 bases at J, with 14 bases in the middle. The CDR3 covers 15 residues. In DNA, the CDR3 is TGTGCCAGCAGCTTGTTGCGGGGGCCGAGTCAGCCCCAGCATTTT. Translating it yields CASSLLRGPSQPQHF.

The sample holds many counts of this clonotype. This chain joins TRBV5-1 and TRBJ2-1; D is uncertain. This CDR3 has 14 residues. Germline assignment: CDR1 SGHRS and CDR2 YFSETQ. The ends were cut back, 4 bases at V and 4 bases at J, with 12 bases in the middle. In nucleotides, the CDR3 is TGCGCCAGCAGCCTATCCGGCGCATACAATGAGCAGTTCTTC. Its translation is CASSLSGAYNEQFF.

In this sample, this clonotype turned up many times. This chain connects TRBV4-2 to TRBJ2-2; D ambiguous. Trimming pared 0 bases from V and 3 bases from J, leaving 2 bases between. Germline CDR1 reads LGHNA; CDR2 reads YNFKEQ. The CDR3 spans 13 residues. CDR3: CASSQEDTGELFF. The CDR3 DNA reads as TGTGCCAGCAGCCAAGAAGACACCGGGGAGCTGTTTTTT.

This clonotype was seen a few times. The chain is built from TRBV6-5 and TRBJ2-3; no definite D call. The V and J ends lost 5 bases and 6 bases respectively, with 12 bases between them. The CDR3 extends over 13 amino acids. From germline, CDR1 is MNHEY and CDR2 SVGAGI. CDR3 sequence (DNA): TGTGCCAGCAGTCCCCTTTTACGTGATACGCAGTATTTT. Protein product: CASSPLLRDTQYF.

This clonotype was picked up a small number of times. This chain connects TRBV20-1 to TRBJ2-7; perhaps TRBD2 as D (5 bases). The CDR3 has 13 residues. In germline, CDR1 is DFQATT, CDR2 SNEGSKA (reference sequence). Deletions cut 4 bases from V and 0 bases from J, with 10 bases between. The CDR3 DNA is TGCAGTGCTACGAGGGAGAGCTCCTACGAGCAGTACTTC. Its protein product is CSATRESSYEQYF.

The rearrangement joins TRBV12-3 or TRBV12-4 to TRBJ1-4; 10 bases are shared with TRBD1. The V and J ends lost 3 bases and 1 base, in that order; junction bases with no gene match: 2. The CDR3 has 16 amino acids. CDR3 amino acids: CASSLGQGITNEKLFF. CDR3 sequence (DNA): TGTGCCAGCAGTTTGGGACAGGGGATAACTAATGAAAAACTGTTTTTT.

This clonotype was observed a few times. The V call is TRBV5-1, the J call TRBJ2-2, with a weak D call TRBD2 (6 bases). V lost 7 bases, J lost 4 bases, and 14 bases lay in between. Germline CDR1 reads SGHRS; CDR2 reads YFSETQ. The CDR3 has 14 residues. Here the CDR3 DNA reads TGCGCCAGCCGCGTTACTAGCACCACCGGGGAGCTGTTTTTT. It specifies CASRVTSTTGELFF.